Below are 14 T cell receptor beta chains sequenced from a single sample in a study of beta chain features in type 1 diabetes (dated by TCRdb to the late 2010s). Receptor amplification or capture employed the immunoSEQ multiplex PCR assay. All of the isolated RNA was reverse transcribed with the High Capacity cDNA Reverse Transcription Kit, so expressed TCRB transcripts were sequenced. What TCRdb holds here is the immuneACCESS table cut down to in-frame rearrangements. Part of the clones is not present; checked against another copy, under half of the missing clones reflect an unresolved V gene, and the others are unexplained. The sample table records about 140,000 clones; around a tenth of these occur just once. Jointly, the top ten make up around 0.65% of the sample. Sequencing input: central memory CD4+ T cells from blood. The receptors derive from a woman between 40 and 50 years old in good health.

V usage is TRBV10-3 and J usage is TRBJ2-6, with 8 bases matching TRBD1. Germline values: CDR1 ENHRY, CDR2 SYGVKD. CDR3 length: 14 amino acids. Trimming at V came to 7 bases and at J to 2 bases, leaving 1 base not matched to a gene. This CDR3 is CAIMTGAGANVLTF. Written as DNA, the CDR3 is TGTGCCATCATGACAGGGGCTGGGGCCAACGTCCTGACTTTC.

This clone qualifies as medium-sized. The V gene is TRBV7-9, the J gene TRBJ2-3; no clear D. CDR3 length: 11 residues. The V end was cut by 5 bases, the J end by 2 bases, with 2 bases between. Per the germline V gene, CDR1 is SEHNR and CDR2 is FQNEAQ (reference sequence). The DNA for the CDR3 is TGTGCCAGCAGCCACACAGATACGCAGTATTTT. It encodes CASSHTDTQYF. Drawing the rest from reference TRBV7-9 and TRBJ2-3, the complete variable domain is DTGVSQNPRHKITKRGQNVTFRCDPISEHNRLYWYRQTLGQGPEFLTYFQNEAQLEKSRLLSDRFSAERPKGSFSTLEIQRTEQGDSAMYLCASSHTDTQYFGPGTRLTVL.

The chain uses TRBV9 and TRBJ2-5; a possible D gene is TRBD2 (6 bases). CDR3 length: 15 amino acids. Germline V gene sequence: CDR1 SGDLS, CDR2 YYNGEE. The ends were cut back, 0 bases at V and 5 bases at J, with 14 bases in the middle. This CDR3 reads CASSVEGGRAETQYF. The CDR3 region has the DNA TGTGCCAGCAGCGTAGAGGGAGGCCGGGCGGAGACCCAGTACTTC. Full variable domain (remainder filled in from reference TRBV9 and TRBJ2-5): DSGVTQTPKHLITATGQRVTLRCSPRSGDLSVYWYQQSLDQGLQFLIQYYNGEERAKGNILERFSAQQFPDLHSELNLSSLELGDSALYFCASSVEGGRAETQYFGPGTRLLVL.

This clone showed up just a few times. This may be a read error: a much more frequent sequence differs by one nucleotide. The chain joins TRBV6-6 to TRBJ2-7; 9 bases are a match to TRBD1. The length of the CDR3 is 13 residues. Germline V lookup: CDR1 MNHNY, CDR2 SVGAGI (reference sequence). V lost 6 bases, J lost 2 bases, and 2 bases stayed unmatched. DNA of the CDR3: TGTGCCAGCAGCCGGGACAGGGCCTACGAGCAGTACTTC. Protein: CASSRDRAYEQYF.

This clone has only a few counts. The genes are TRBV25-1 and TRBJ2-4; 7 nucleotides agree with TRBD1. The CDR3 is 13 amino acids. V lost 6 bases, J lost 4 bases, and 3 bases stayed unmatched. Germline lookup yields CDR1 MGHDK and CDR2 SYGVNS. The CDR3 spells CASRKGQKNIQYF. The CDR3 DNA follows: TGTGCCAGCAGGAAGGGACAGAAAAACATTCAGTACTTC.

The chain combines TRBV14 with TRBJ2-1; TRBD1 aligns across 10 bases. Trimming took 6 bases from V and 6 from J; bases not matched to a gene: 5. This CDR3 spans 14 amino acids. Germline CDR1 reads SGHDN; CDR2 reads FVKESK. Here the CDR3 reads CASRRGQGGNEQFF. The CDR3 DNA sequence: TGTGCCAGCAGACGAGGACAGGGGGGCAATGAGCAGTTCTTC.

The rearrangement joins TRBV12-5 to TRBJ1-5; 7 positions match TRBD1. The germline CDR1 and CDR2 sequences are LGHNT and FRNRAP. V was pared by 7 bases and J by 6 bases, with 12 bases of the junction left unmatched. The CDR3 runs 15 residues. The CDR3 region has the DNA TGTGCTAGTGCCAACGAGGGGGCGCCTAGTCAGCCCCAGCATTTT. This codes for CASANEGAPSQPQHF. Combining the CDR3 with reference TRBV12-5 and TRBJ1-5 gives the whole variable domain DARVTQTPRHKVTEMGQEVTMRCQPILGHNTVFWYRQTMMQGLELLAYFRNRAPLDDSGMPKDRFSAEMPDATLATLKIQPSEPRDSAVYFCASANEGAPSQPQHFGDGTRLSIL.

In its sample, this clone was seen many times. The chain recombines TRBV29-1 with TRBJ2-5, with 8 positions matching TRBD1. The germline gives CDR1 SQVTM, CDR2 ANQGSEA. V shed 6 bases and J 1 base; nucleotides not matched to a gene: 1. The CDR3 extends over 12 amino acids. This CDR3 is CSVGQAQETQYF. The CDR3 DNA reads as TGCAGCGTGGGACAGGCCCAAGAGACCCAGTACTTC.

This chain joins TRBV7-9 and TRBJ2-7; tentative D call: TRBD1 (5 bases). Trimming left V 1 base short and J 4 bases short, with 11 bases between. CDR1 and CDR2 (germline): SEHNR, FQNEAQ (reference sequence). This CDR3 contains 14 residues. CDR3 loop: CASSLGGSQYEQYF. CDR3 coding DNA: TGTGCCAGCAGCTTAGGGGGCTCGCAGTACGAGCAGTACTTC.

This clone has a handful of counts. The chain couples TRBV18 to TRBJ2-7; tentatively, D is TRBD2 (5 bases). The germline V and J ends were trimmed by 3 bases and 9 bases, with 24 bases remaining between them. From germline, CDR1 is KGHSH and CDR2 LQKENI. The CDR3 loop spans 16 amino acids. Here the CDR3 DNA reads TGTGCCAGCTCACCGCGACTAAGCGGAGAAACATCTGGGCAGTACTTC. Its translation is CASSPRLSGETSGQYF.

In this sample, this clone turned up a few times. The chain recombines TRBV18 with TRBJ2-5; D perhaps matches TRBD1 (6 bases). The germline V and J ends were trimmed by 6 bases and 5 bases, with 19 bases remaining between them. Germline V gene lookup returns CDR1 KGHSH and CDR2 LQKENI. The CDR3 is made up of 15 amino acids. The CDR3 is CASSLRTEVWETQYF. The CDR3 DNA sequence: TGTGCCAGCTCCCTGCGGACAGAAGTTTGGGAGACCCAGTACTTC.

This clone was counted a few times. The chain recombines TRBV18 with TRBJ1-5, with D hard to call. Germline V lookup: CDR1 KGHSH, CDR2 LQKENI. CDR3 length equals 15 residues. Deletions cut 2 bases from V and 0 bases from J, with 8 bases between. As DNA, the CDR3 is TGTGCCAGCTCACCAGCACACGATAGCAATCAGCCCCAGCATTTT. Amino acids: CASSPAHDSNQPQHF.

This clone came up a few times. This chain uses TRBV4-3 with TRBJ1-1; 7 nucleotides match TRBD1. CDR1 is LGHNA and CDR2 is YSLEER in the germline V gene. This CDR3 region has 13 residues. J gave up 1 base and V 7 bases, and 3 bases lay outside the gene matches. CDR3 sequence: CASNRGSNTEAFF. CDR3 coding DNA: TGCGCCAGCAACAGGGGCTCGAACACTGAAGCTTTCTTT.

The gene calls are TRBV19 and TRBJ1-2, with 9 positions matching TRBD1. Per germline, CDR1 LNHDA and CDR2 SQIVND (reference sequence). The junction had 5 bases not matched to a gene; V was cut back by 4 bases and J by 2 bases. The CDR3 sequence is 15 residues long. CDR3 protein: CASSTGQGRNYGYTF. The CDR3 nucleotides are TGTGCCAGTAGTACCGGACAGGGGAGGAACTATGGCTACACCTTC.